Listed here are 11 T cell receptor beta chains from one sample, sequenced in a study of early T cells in non-severe SARS-CoV-2 infection. TCRdb independently ran MiXCR on the 5' RACE reads; one entry per CDR3 protein. Here the sample spans some 38,000 distinct CDR3 sequences, approximately 5.3% being singletons. The specimen sequenced was whole blood. The receptors stem from an adult who was a healthcare worker with PCR-confirmed SARS-CoV-2 infection or an uninfected control (not recorded which).

This clonotype was recorded at least ten times. This chain links TRBV20-1 with TRBJ2-7; 14 bases are a match to TRBD2. This CDR3 comprises 14 residues. With 2 bases clipped from V and 6 bases from J, the junction kept 3 bases outside the gene matches. The germline V gene has CDR1 DFQATT and CDR2 SNEGSKA (reference sequence). The CDR3 DNA sequence: TGCAGTGCTAGACACGGGACTAGCGGGAGCGAGCAGTACTTC. Translation gives CSARHGTSGSEQYF.

The chain carries TRBV12-5 and TRBJ2-1; the D gene is possibly TRBD2 (5 bases). The germline gives CDR1 LGHNT, CDR2 FRNRAP. V was shortened by 5 bases and J by 2 bases, with 13 bases between the two germline ends. The CDR3 is 15 amino acids. CDR3 sequence: CASGTLTNPYNEQFF. The CDR3 DNA reads as TGTGCTAGTGGTACCTTGACTAACCCCTACAATGAGCAGTTCTTC.

There are many counts of this clonotype. The CDR3 protein is CASSMGQGYEQYF. In DNA form, the CDR3 reads TGTGCCAGTAGTATGGGACAGGGCTACGAGCAGTACTTC. The rearrangement links TRBV19 to TRBJ2-7; TRBD1 aligns across 9 bases. The V gene's germline CDR1 is LNHDA and CDR2 SQIVND (reference sequence). The V and J ends lost 3 bases and 3 bases, in that order; junction bases with no gene match: 0. This CDR3 has 13 residues.

CDR3 sequence (DNA): TGCGCCAGCAGCAGCGGGACACAGGAAAAACTGTTTTTT. Translating gives CASSSGTQEKLFF. This chain connects TRBV5-1 to TRBJ1-4, with D possibly being TRBD1 (6 bases). Germline V gene sequence: CDR1 SGHRS, CDR2 YFSETQ. Trimming stripped 4 bases from V and 8 bases from J, with 12 bases between. The CDR3 extends over 13 amino acids.

This clonotype was detected ten times or more. CDR3 in amino acids: CASSPGGRLETQYF. CDR3 DNA sequence: TGTGCCAGCAGCCCCGGTGGGCGCTTGGAGACCCAGTACTTC. The chain combines TRBV6-5 with TRBJ2-5; no definite D call. Germline values: CDR1 MNHEY, CDR2 SVGAGI. The CDR3 is 14 residues long. Trimming pared 6 bases from V and 5 bases from J, leaving 16 bases between.

Ten or more counts support this clonotype. The chain links TRBV5-6 to TRBJ2-2, with 10 bases lining up with TRBD2. V shed 0 bases and J 8 bases; nucleotides not matched to a gene: 7. The CDR3 loop spans 16 amino acids. The germline gives CDR1 SGHDT, CDR2 YYEEEE. CDR3 nucleotide sequence: TGTGCCAGCAGCTTGGCAGCGGGAGGGCCTGGAGGGGAGCTGTTTTTT. Protein sequence: CASSLAAGGPGGELFF.

There are many counts of this clonotype. The V and J genes are TRBV10-2 and TRBJ1-5, with 8 positions matching TRBD1. The germline gives CDR1 WSHSY, CDR2 SAAADI. The CDR3 covers 14 residues. Trimming at V came to 7 bases and at J to 7 bases, leaving 9 bases not matched to a gene. This CDR3 reads CASTPGQAGQPQHF. The CDR3 nucleotides read TGCGCCAGCACCCCGGGACAGGCAGGCCAGCCCCAGCATTTT.

Ten or more counts support this clonotype. The rearrangement uses TRBV28 and TRBJ2-3; 9 bases are shared with TRBD2. The J segment lost 3 bases and the V segment lost 8 bases, leaving 6 bases of the junction unmatched. The CDR3 loop spans 14 amino acids. Per the germline V gene, CDR1 is MDHEN and CDR2 is SYDVKM. The CDR3 protein is CASSSGAETDTQYF. As DNA, the CDR3 is TGTGCCAGCTCTAGCGGGGCGGAAACAGATACGCAGTATTTT.

This clonotype was seen ten or more times. The chain combines TRBV6-5 with TRBJ1-6, with unresolved D. This CDR3 has 14 residues. The ends were cut back, 2 bases at V and 6 bases at J, with 8 bases in the middle. Germline CDR1 reads MNHEY; CDR2 reads SVGAGI. In nucleotides, the CDR3 is TGTGCCAGCAGTTACGAGGGCGCTAATTCACCCCTCCACTTT. It translates to CASSYEGANSPLHF.

The chain joins TRBV6-1 to TRBJ1-1; tentative D call: TRBD1 (5 bases). V was clipped by 6 bases and J by 1 base, with 15 bases between them. Germline V gives CDR1 MNHNS, CDR2 SASEGT. This CDR3 has 15 residues. The CDR3 protein is CASRLNGAENTEAFF. The DNA for the CDR3 is TGTGCCAGCAGACTCAACGGGGCAGAGAACACTGAAGCTTTCTTT.

This clonotype was detected a few times. The chain joins TRBV29-1 to TRBJ1-5; 7 positions match TRBD1. This CDR3 is 13 amino acids long. V dropped 7 bases and J dropped 3; count of bases not matched to a gene: 6. Germline V gives CDR1 SQVTM, CDR2 ANQGSEA. The CDR3, as DNA: TGCAGCGCCGCGACAGGGATCAATCAGCCCCAGCATTTT. This encodes CSAATGINQPQHF.